These T cell receptor beta chains were read from a single sample in a study of T cell repertoires in cytomegalovirus infection. TCRdb itself ran the reads through MiXCR, one entry per CDR3 protein. The sample records hundreds of thousands of distinct CDR3 sequences, under 40% being singletons. The source material was PBMCs. The receptors stem from a human donor in good health (CMV status not recorded). Some clones in this sample may be carry-over from other donors' samples. Each CDR3 is given with its conserved first and last residue. The D gene is left open where the match is weak. The size entry is marked missing in some rows and otherwise reads once, few, many or a size class.

v_call: TRBV27; j_call: TRBJ1-4; d_call: TRBD1; clone_size: few; cdr3_aa: CASSPNRDSPNEKLFF; cdr3_nt: TGTGCCAGCAGTCCGAACCGGGACAGCCCTAATGAAAAACTGTTTTTT
v_call: TRBV12-3/TRBV12-4; j_call: TRBJ1-1; d_call: TRBD1; clone_size: few; cdr3_aa: CASSLARGQGGAEAFF; cdr3_nt: TGTGCCAGCAGTTTAGCGAGGGGACAGGGGGGCGCTGAAGCTTTCTTT
v_call: TRBV7-2; j_call: TRBJ1-1; d_call: TRBD1; clone_size: many; cdr3_aa: CASSPRVGGAEAFF; cdr3_nt: TGTGCCAGCAGCCCCCGGGTAGGGGGCGCAGAAGCTTTCTTT
v_call: TRBV7-6; j_call: TRBJ1-1; d_call: .; clone_size: many; cdr3_aa: CASSLGTANTEAFF; cdr3_nt: TGTGCCAGCAGCTTAGGGACAGCGAACACTGAAGCTTTCTTT
v_call: TRBV20-1; j_call: TRBJ1-3; d_call: .; clone_size: .; cdr3_aa: CSASGTASGNTIYF; cdr3_nt: TGCAGTGCAAGCGGGACGGCCTCTGGAAACACCATATATTTT
v_call: TRBV5-4; j_call: TRBJ1-2; d_call: .; clone_size: .; cdr3_aa: CASSVPDGTYGYTF; cdr3_nt: TGTGCCAGCAGCGTCCCCGATGGGACCTATGGCTACACCTTC
v_call: TRBV9; j_call: TRBJ2-3; d_call: .; clone_size: .; cdr3_aa: CASSVAGTLSTDTQYF; cdr3_nt: TGTGCCAGCAGCGTAGCTGGTACACTTAGCACAGATACGCAGTATTTT
v_call: TRBV7-2; j_call: TRBJ1-5; d_call: .; clone_size: many; cdr3_aa: CASSPDPNQPQHF; cdr3_nt: TGTGCCAGCAGTCCAGACCCCAATCAGCCCCAGCATTTT
v_call: TRBV3-1; j_call: TRBJ2-5; d_call: TRBD2; clone_size: .; cdr3_aa: CASSQSSGTSGETQYF; cdr3_nt: TGTGCCAGCAGCCAATCCTCCGGGACTAGCGGGGAGACCCAGTACTTC
v_call: TRBV7-6; j_call: TRBJ2-1; d_call: .; clone_size: .; cdr3_aa: CASSFSDMGYEQFF; cdr3_nt: TGTGCCAGCAGCTTCTCAGACATGGGGTATGAGCAGTTCTTC
v_call: TRBV12-3/TRBV12-4; j_call: TRBJ1-2; d_call: .; clone_size: .; cdr3_aa: CASSLPGSGYGYTF; cdr3_nt: TGTGCCAGCAGTTTACCTGGGAGTGGCTATGGCTACACCTTC
v_call: TRBV6-2/TRBV6-3; j_call: TRBJ1-4; d_call: TRBD1; clone_size: .; cdr3_aa: CASSPWDRPGEKLFF; cdr3_nt: TGTGCCAGCAGTCCCTGGGACAGGCCCGGTGAAAAACTGTTTTTT
v_call: TRBV7-2; j_call: TRBJ2-7; d_call: TRBD2; clone_size: many; cdr3_aa: CASSVGGVSYEQYF; cdr3_nt: TGTGCCAGCAGTGTCGGGGGGGTCAGCTACGAGCAGTACTTC
v_call: TRBV28; j_call: TRBJ1-3; d_call: .; clone_size: .; cdr3_aa: CASSPGSLELTIYF; cdr3_nt: TGTGCCAGCAGCCCCGGATCACTCGAACTCACCATATATTTT
v_call: TRBV6-1; j_call: TRBJ1-2; d_call: .; clone_size: .; cdr3_aa: CASSEAAFYGYTF; cdr3_nt: TGTGCCAGCAGTGAAGCAGCCTTCTATGGCTACACCTTC
v_call: TRBV20-1; j_call: TRBJ2-5; d_call: TRBD2; clone_size: few; cdr3_aa: CSAGPGLALQTQYF; cdr3_nt: TGCAGTGCTGGACCGGGACTAGCGCTTCAGACCCAGTACTTC
v_call: TRBV19; j_call: TRBJ1-5; d_call: TRBD1; clone_size: .; cdr3_aa: CASSIKEGARQPQHF; cdr3_nt: TGTGCCAGTAGTATTAAGGAGGGGGCAAGACAGCCCCAGCATTTT
v_call: TRBV28; j_call: TRBJ2-7; d_call: .; clone_size: .; cdr3_aa: CASSSQGLASYEQYF; cdr3_nt: TGTGCCAGCAGTTCCCAGGGGCTAGCGAGCTACGAGCAGTACTTC
v_call: TRBV6-5; j_call: TRBJ1-1; d_call: .; clone_size: few; cdr3_aa: CASSYSFGTEAFF; cdr3_nt: TGTGCCAGCAGTTATTCATTCGGCACTGAAGCTTTCTTT
v_call: TRBV4-1; j_call: TRBJ1-5; d_call: .; clone_size: .; cdr3_aa: CASSPSSIRVSVEPQHF; cdr3_nt: TGCGCCAGCAGCCCCAGTTCGATCAGGGTTTCGGTGGAGCCCCAGCATTTT
v_call: TRBV19; j_call: TRBJ2-1; d_call: TRBD2; clone_size: .; cdr3_aa: CASPHRLAIPHNEQFF; cdr3_nt: TGTGCCAGTCCCCACAGACTAGCAATACCCCACAATGAGCAGTTCTTC
v_call: TRBV6-5; j_call: TRBJ1-3; d_call: .; clone_size: .; cdr3_aa: CASSYSRTVGNTIYF; cdr3_nt: TGTGCCAGCAGTTACTCGAGGACAGTCGGAAACACCATATATTTT
v_call: TRBV28; j_call: TRBJ2-7; d_call: TRBD1; clone_size: few; cdr3_aa: CASSSPWTGGDYEQYF; cdr3_nt: TGTGCCAGCAGTTCACCGTGGACAGGGGGGGACTACGAGCAGTACTTC
v_call: TRBV15; j_call: TRBJ2-5; d_call: TRBD2; clone_size: .; cdr3_aa: CATSLWRGAQETQYF; cdr3_nt: TGTGCCACCAGCCTCTGGCGGGGGGCCCAAGAGACCCAGTACTTC
v_call: TRBV7-8; j_call: TRBJ1-4; d_call: .; clone_size: .; cdr3_aa: CASRAELQREKLFF; cdr3_nt: TGTGCCAGCAGGGCGGAACTTCAGCGCGAAAAACTGTTTTTT
v_call: TRBV12-3/TRBV12-4; j_call: TRBJ2-3; d_call: .; clone_size: once; cdr3_aa: CASSLGQVLDTQYF; cdr3_nt: TGTGCCAGCAGTTTAGGACAGGTTCTAGATACGCAGTATTTT
v_call: TRBV29-1; j_call: TRBJ1-1; d_call: TRBD1; clone_size: .; cdr3_aa: CSVVGQAMNTEAFF; cdr3_nt: TGCAGCGTTGTCGGACAGGCGATGAACACTGAAGCTTTCTTT
v_call: TRBV7-8; j_call: TRBJ2-7; d_call: TRBD2; clone_size: few; cdr3_aa: CASSWDRGDYEQYF; cdr3_nt: TGTGCCAGCAGTTGGGATCGGGGGGACTACGAGCAGTACTTC
v_call: TRBV25-1; j_call: TRBJ1-1; d_call: TRBD1; clone_size: .; cdr3_aa: CASIDRVNTEAFF; cdr3_nt: TGTGCCAGCATTGACAGGGTGAACACTGAAGCTTTCTTT
v_call: TRBV6-5; j_call: TRBJ2-7; d_call: TRBD2; clone_size: .; cdr3_aa: CASSYPRGTSGKNAYEQYF; cdr3_nt: TGTGCCAGCAGTTACCCCCGTGGGACTAGCGGGAAAAACGCCTACGAGCAGTACTTC
v_call: TRBV10-3; j_call: TRBJ1-2; d_call: .; clone_size: .; cdr3_aa: CAISNAAGLYYGYTF; cdr3_nt: TGTGCCATCAGTAACGCCGCAGGGTTGTACTATGGCTACACCTTC
v_call: TRBV5-1; j_call: TRBJ2-5; d_call: TRBD1; clone_size: few; cdr3_aa: CASSWGPGQGETQYF; cdr3_nt: TGCGCCAGCAGCTGGGGACCAGGACAGGGAGAGACCCAGTACTTC
v_call: TRBV15; j_call: TRBJ2-1; d_call: .; clone_size: few; cdr3_aa: CATSRDHSRGNEQFF; cdr3_nt: TGTGCCACCAGCAGAGATCACAGCCGGGGTAATGAGCAGTTCTTC
v_call: TRBV14; j_call: TRBJ2-5; d_call: TRBD1; clone_size: .; cdr3_aa: CASSPRTGLEETQYF; cdr3_nt: TGTGCCAGCAGCCCCCGGACAGGGCTGGAAGAGACCCAGTACTTC
v_call: TRBV24-1; j_call: TRBJ2-7; d_call: .; clone_size: once; cdr3_aa: CATSDSRESTYEQYF; cdr3_nt: TGTGCCACCAGTGATTCCAGGGAGTCCACCTACGAGCAGTACTTC
v_call: TRBV25-1; j_call: TRBJ2-2; d_call: .; clone_size: few; cdr3_aa: CASNRGTNTGELFF; cdr3_nt: TGTGCCAGCAACCGGGGAACGAACACCGGGGAGCTGTTTTTT
v_call: TRBV12-3/TRBV12-4; j_call: TRBJ1-1; d_call: .; clone_size: few; cdr3_aa: CASRQTRGNTEAFF; cdr3_nt: TGTGCCAGCAGACAGACCAGGGGAAACACTGAAGCTTTCTTT
v_call: TRBV10-3; j_call: TRBJ2-3; d_call: TRBD2; clone_size: few; cdr3_aa: CAISAGTSGAGLSTDTQYF; cdr3_nt: TGTGCCATCAGTGCCGGGACTAGCGGGGCCGGATTAAGCACAGATACGCAGTATTTT
v_call: TRBV6-2/TRBV6-3; j_call: TRBJ2-1; d_call: .; clone_size: .; cdr3_aa: CASAGSPSYNEQFF; cdr3_nt: TGTGCCAGCGCGGGTAGTCCGTCCTACAATGAGCAGTTCTTC
v_call: TRBV20-1; j_call: TRBJ2-7; d_call: TRBD1; clone_size: .; cdr3_aa: CSLQGTNYEQYF; cdr3_nt: TGCAGTCTACAGGGGACAAATTACGAGCAGTACTTC
v_call: TRBV5-4; j_call: TRBJ2-5; d_call: TRBD1; clone_size: .; cdr3_aa: CASSSGQGIIRETQYF; cdr3_nt: TGTGCCAGCAGCTCGGGACAGGGCATTATACGAGAGACCCAGTACTTC
v_call: TRBV28; j_call: TRBJ1-5; d_call: .; clone_size: few; cdr3_aa: CASRPPGLDNQPQHF; cdr3_nt: TGTGCCAGCAGGCCTCCGGGACTAGATAATCAGCCCCAGCATTTT
v_call: TRBV19; j_call: TRBJ1-5; d_call: TRBD1; clone_size: .; cdr3_aa: CASSMTGGQPQHF; cdr3_nt: TGTGCCAGTAGTATGACAGGGGGTCAGCCCCAGCATTTT
v_call: TRBV7-2; j_call: TRBJ1-2; d_call: .; clone_size: .; cdr3_aa: CASSLAGNEGGYTF; cdr3_nt: TGTGCCAGCAGCTTAGCCGGTAACGAGGGTGGCTACACCTTC
v_call: TRBV6-5; j_call: TRBJ2-7; d_call: .; clone_size: few; cdr3_aa: CASSYSRQLWEGYEQYF; cdr3_nt: TGTGCCAGCAGCTACTCTCGTCAGCTGTGGGAAGGCTACGAGCAGTACTTC
v_call: TRBV12-5; j_call: TRBJ2-1; d_call: .; clone_size: few; cdr3_aa: CASGLEGVGEQFF; cdr3_nt: TGTGCTAGTGGTTTGGAGGGGGTCGGCGAGCAGTTCTTC
v_call: TRBV12-3/TRBV12-4; j_call: TRBJ2-3; d_call: .; clone_size: few; cdr3_aa: CASSRLDRDTQYF; cdr3_nt: TGTGCCAGCAGTCGGCTCGACCGAGATACGCAGTATTTT
v_call: TRBV7-9; j_call: TRBJ2-7; d_call: TRBD1; clone_size: few; cdr3_aa: CASSPRDREPLEQYF; cdr3_nt: TGTGCCAGCAGCCCTCGGGACAGGGAACCTCTCGAGCAGTACTTC
v_call: TRBV28; j_call: TRBJ1-1; d_call: TRBD1; clone_size: .; cdr3_aa: CASSLSGGGGTEAFF; cdr3_nt: TGTGCCAGCAGTTTATCAGGGGGAGGCGGCACTGAAGCTTTCTTT
v_call: TRBV24-1; j_call: TRBJ1-2; d_call: .; clone_size: .; cdr3_aa: CATSDWEESDGFTF; cdr3_nt: TGTGCCACCAGTGATTGGGAGGAATCGGATGGCTTCACCTTC
v_call: TRBV4-1; j_call: TRBJ2-1; d_call: TRBD1; clone_size: many; cdr3_aa: CASSQSDRAYNEQFF; cdr3_nt: TGCGCCAGCAGCCAATCCGACAGGGCCTACAATGAGCAGTTCTTC
v_call: TRBV19; j_call: TRBJ2-7; d_call: TRBD1; clone_size: few; cdr3_aa: CASSLTGTGNEQYF; cdr3_nt: TGTGCCAGTAGTCTCACCGGGACAGGAAACGAGCAGTACTTC
v_call: TRBV19; j_call: TRBJ1-2; d_call: .; clone_size: .; cdr3_aa: CASSIPAGSGYTF; cdr3_nt: TGTGCCAGTAGTATACCGGCCGGATCTGGCTACACCTTC
v_call: TRBV6-2/TRBV6-3; j_call: TRBJ2-7; d_call: .; clone_size: .; cdr3_aa: CASSFLGGKEQYF; cdr3_nt: TGTGCCAGCAGTTTTCTTGGGGGAAAGGAGCAGTACTTC
v_call: TRBV18; j_call: TRBJ2-6; d_call: TRBD2; clone_size: .; cdr3_aa: CASSPPGGRSSGANVLTF; cdr3_nt: TGTGCCAGCTCACCACCCGGCGGGAGGAGTTCTGGGGCCAACGTCCTGACTTTC
v_call: TRBV7-9; j_call: TRBJ1-5; d_call: .; clone_size: .; cdr3_aa: CASSLVTGLLSPNSNQPQHF; cdr3_nt: TGTGCCAGCAGCTTAGTCACCGGGTTATTAAGTCCAAATAGCAATCAGCCCCAGCATTTT
v_call: TRBV12-3/TRBV12-4; j_call: TRBJ1-5; d_call: TRBD1; clone_size: many; cdr3_aa: CASSFGQGSNQPQHF; cdr3_nt: TGTGCCAGCAGTTTCGGACAGGGCAGCAATCAGCCCCAGCATTTT
v_call: TRBV2; j_call: TRBJ2-1; d_call: .; clone_size: .; cdr3_aa: CASSSIPVGEQFF; cdr3_nt: TGTGCCAGCAGTTCAATTCCTGTAGGTGAGCAGTTCTTC